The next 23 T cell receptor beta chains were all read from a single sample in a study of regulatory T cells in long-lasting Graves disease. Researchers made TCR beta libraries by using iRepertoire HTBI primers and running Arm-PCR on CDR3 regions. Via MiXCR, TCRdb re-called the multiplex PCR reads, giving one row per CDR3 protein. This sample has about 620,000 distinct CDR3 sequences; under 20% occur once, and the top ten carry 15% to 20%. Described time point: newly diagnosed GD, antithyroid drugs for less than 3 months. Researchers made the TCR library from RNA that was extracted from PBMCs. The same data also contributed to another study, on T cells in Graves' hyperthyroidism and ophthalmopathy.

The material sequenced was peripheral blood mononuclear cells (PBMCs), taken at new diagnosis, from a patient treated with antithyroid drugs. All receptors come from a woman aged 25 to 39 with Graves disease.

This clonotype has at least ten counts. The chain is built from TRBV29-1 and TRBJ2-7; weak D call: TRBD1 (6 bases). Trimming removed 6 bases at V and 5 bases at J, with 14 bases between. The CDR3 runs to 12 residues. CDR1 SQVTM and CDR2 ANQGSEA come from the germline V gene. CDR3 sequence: CSVRDRIDEQYF. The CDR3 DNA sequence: TGCAGCGTCCGTGACAGGATCGACGAGCAGTACTTC.

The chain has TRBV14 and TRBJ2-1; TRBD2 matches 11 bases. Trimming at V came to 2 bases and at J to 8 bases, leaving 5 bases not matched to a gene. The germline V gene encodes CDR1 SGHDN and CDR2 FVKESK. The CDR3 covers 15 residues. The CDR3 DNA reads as TGTGCCAGCAGCCAAAGGCTAGCGGGAGGCGATGAGCAGTTCTTC. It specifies CASSQRLAGGDEQFF.

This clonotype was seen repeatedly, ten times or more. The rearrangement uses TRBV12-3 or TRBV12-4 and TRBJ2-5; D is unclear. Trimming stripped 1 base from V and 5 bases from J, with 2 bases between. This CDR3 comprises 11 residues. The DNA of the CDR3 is TGTGCCAGCAGTTTAGACGAGACCCAGTACTTC. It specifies CASSLDETQYF.

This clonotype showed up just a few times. CDR3 region: CASSPGDIPSYEQYF. DNA of the CDR3: TGTGCCAGCTCACCAGGGGACATCCCCTCCTACGAGCAGTACTTC. The rearrangement uses TRBV18 and TRBJ2-7, with D maybe TRBD1 (6 bases). Trimming shortened V by 2 bases and J by 0 bases, and 11 bases separated the two germline ends. Germline V CDR1 and CDR2: KGHSH, LQKENI. The length of the CDR3 is 15 residues.

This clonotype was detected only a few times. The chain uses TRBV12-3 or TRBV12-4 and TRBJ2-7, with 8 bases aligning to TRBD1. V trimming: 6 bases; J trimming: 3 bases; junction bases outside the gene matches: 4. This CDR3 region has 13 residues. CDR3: CASRPDRGYEQYF. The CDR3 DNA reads TGTGCCAGCAGGCCAGACAGGGGCTACGAGCAGTACTTC.

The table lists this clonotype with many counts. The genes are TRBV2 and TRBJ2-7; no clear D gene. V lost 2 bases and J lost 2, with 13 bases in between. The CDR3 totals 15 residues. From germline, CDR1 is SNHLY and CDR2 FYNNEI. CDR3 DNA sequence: TGTGCCAGCAGTGAAAGTATCGGGCTCACCTACGAGCAGTACTTC. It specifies CASSESIGLTYEQYF.

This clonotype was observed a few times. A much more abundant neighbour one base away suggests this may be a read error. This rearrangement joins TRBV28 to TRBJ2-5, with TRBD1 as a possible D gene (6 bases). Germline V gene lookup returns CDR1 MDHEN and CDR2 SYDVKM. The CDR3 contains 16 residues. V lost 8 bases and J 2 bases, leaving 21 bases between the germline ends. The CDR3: CASGSLQGRRQETQYF. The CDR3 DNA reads TGTGCCAGCGGTTCCCTGCAGGGGCGAAGACAAGAGACCCAGTACTTC.

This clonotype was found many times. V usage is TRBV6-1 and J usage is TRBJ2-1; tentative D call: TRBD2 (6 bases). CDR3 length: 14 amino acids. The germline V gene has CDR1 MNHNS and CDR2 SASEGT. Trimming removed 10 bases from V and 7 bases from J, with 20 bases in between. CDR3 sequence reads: CATAILEGRNEQFF. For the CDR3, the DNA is TGTGCCACCGCAATCCTAGAGGGGAGGAATGAGCAGTTCTTC.

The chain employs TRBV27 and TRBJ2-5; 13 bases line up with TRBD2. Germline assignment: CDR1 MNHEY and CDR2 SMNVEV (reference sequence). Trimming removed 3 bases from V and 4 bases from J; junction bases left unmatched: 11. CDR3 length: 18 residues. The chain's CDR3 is CASSFSRTSGSLRETQYF. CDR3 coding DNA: TGTGCCAGCAGTTTCTCCAGGACTAGCGGGAGCTTAAGAGAGACCCAGTACTTC.

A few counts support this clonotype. The CDR3 nucleotides are TGTGCCAGCAGCCTCTCCCCCGATGTTTTTGGACCCCAGCATTTT. It yields the protein CASSLSPDVFGPQHF. The rearrangement uses TRBV5-5 and TRBJ1-5, with D uncertain. CDR3 length equals 15 residues. V gave up 4 bases and J gave up 10 bases, with 21 bases separating them. Germline V CDR1 and CDR2: SGHKS, YYEKEE (reference sequence).

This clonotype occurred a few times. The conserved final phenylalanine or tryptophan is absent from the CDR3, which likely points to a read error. CDR3 nucleotides: TGCAGCGTCCCCATACCTAGCGGGGGTCCTTTTGGGACCCAGTACCTC. Its translation: CSVPIPSGGPFGTQYL. The rearrangement links TRBV29-1 to TRBJ2-5; TRBD2 aligns across 10 bases. The CDR3 contains 16 residues. J lost 7 bases, V lost 6 bases, and 17 bases had no gene match. CDR1 and CDR2 from the germline V gene are SQVTM and ANQGSEA.

The CDR3 DNA is TGTGCCAGCAGTTTTCAGGGACCGAACACTGAAGCTTTCTTT. The encoded protein is CASSFQGPNTEAFF. This chain links TRBV2 with TRBJ1-1; D is possibly TRBD1 (5 bases). The germline CDR1 and CDR2 sequences are SNHLY and FYNNEI. The V end was cut by 5 bases, the J end by 1 base, with 11 bases between. The CDR3 sequence is 14 residues long.

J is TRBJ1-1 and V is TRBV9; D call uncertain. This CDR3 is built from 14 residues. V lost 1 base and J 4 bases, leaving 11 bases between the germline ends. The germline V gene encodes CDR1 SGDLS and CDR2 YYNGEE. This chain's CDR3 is CASSVNLGGTEAFF. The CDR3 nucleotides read TGTGCCAGCAGCGTAAATCTGGGTGGCACTGAAGCTTTCTTT.

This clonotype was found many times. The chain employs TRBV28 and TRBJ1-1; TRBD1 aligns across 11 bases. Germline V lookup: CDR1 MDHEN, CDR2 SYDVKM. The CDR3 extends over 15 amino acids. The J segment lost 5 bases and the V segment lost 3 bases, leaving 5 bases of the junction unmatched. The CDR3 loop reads CASSLGTGGRTEAFF. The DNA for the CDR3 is TGTGCCAGCAGTTTGGGGACAGGGGGGAGGACTGAAGCTTTCTTT.

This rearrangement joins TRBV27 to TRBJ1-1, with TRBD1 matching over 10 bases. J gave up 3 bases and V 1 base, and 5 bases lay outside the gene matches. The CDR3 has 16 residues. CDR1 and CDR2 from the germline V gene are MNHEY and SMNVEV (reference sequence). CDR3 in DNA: TGTGCCAGCAGTTTATTCGGGACAGGGGTCTACACTGAAGCTTTCTTT. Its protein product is CASSLFGTGVYTEAFF.

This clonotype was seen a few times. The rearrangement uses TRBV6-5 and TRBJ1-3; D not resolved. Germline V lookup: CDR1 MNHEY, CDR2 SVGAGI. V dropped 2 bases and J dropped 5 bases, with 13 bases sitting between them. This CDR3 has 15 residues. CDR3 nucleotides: TGTGCCAGCAGTTACGGCCCCCGGGATAGAAACACCATATATTTT. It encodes CASSYGPRDRNTIYF.

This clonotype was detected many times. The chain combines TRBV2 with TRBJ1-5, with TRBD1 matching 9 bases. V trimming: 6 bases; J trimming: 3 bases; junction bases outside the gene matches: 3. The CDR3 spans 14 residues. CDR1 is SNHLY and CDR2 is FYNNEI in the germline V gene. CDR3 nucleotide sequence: TGTGCCAGCAGACAGGGGGCCCCCAATCAGCCCCAGCATTTT. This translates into CASRQGAPNQPQHF.

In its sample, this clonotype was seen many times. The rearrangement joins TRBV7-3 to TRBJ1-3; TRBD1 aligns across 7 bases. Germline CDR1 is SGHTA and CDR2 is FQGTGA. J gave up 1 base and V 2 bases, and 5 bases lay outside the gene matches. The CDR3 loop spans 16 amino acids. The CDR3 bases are TGTGCCAGCAGCTTAGGCACAGGGGTGTCTGGAAACACCATATATTTT. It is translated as CASSLGTGVSGNTIYF. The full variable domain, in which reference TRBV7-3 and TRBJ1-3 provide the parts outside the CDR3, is GAGVSQTPSNKVTEKGKYVELRCDPISGHTALYWYRQSLGQGPEFLIYFQGTGAADDSGLPNDRFFAVRPEGSVSTLKIQRTERGDSAVYLCASSLGTGVSGNTIYFGEGSWLTVV.

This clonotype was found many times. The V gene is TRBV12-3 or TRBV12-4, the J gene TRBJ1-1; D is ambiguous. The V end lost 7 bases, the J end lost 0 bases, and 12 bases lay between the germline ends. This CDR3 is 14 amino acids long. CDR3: CASTTSRLNTEAFF. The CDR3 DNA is TGTGCCAGCACCACCAGTAGACTGAACACTGAAGCTTTCTTT.

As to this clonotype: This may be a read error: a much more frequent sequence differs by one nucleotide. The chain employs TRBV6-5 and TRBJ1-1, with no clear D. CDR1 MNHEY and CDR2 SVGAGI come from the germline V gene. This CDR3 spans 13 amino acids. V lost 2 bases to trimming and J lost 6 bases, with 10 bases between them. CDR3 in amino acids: CASSYKTWPEAFF. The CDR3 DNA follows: TGTGCCAGCAGTTACAAGACATGGCCTGAAGCTTTCTTT.

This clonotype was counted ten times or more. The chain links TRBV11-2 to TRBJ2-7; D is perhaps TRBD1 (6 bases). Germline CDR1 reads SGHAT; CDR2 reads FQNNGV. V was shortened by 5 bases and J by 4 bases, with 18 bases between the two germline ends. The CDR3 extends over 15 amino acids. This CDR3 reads CASSTRTVYGYEQYF. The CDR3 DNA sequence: TGTGCCAGCAGCACACGGACAGTTTATGGGTACGAGCAGTACTTC. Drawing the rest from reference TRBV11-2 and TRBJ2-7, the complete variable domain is EAGVAQSPRYKIIEKRQSVAFWCNPISGHATLYWYQQILGQGPKLLIQFQNNGVVDDSQLPKDRFSAERLKGVDSTLKIQPAKLEDSAVYLCASSTRTVYGYEQYFGPGTRLTVT.

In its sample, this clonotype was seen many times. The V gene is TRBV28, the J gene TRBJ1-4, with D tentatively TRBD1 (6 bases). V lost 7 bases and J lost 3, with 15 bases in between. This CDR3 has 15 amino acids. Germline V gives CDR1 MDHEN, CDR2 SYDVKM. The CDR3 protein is CASTPHRGSNEKLFF. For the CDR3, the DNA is TGTGCCAGCACCCCACATAGGGGGTCTAATGAAAAACTGTTTTTT.

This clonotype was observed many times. CDR3 nucleotide sequence: TGTGCCAGCAGTTTATTCTCCGCCCAGCCCCAGCATTTT. Its translation is CASSLFSAQPQHF. The chain links TRBV28 to TRBJ1-5; D is ambiguous. Trimming took off 1 base at V and 7 bases at J, with 8 bases between the two ends. Germline V lookup: CDR1 MDHEN, CDR2 SYDVKM. The CDR3 is 13 residues long.